The 23 T cell receptor beta chains given below trace back to one sample, sequenced in a study of blood T cell repertoires in COVID-19. Profiling relied on immunoSEQ multiplex PCR, and the TCRdb table lists in-frame clones only, not all of them. The sample yields 270,000 or so clones, 82% seen once. Sequences were obtained from peripheral blood. The source of these receptors is a young woman with acute or convalescent COVID-19.

V is TRBV29-1 and J is TRBJ2-7; maybe TRBD2 (6 bases). The CDR3 is 16 residues long. The V end was cut by 0 bases, the J end by 2 bases, with 17 bases between. The germline V gene encodes CDR1 SQVTM and CDR2 ANQGSEA. The CDR3 reads CSVEDIKGGDTYEQYF. The CDR3 DNA reads TGCAGCGTTGAAGATATAAAGGGCGGGGATACCTACGAGCAGTACTTC.

This clone was detected once. The CDR3 here is CSASREGLTYEQYF. CDR3 DNA sequence: TGCAGTGCTAGTCGGGAGGGGCTGACCTACGAGCAGTACTTC. The rearrangement links TRBV20-1 to TRBJ2-7; 8 bases map to TRBD2. Germline loops: CDR1 DFQATT, CDR2 SNEGSKA (reference sequence). The CDR3 extends over 14 amino acids. V gave up 3 bases and J gave up 2 bases; unmatched junction bases: 6.

The chain is built from TRBV24-1 and TRBJ2-1, with D unresolved. The V gene lost 4 bases and the J gene lost 2 bases, with 8 bases spanning the gap. CDR3 length: 14 amino acids. Germline V gene data show CDR1 as KGHDR and CDR2 as SFDVKD. The CDR3 region has the DNA TGTGCCACCAGTGACCCCGCGCCCTACAATGAGCAGTTCTTC. Amino acids: CATSDPAPYNEQFF.

This clone showed up just a few times. Mismatch with germline at one junction end may stem from a read error. The chain's CDR3 is CASSLAVGGKDF. Here the CDR3 DNA reads TGTGCCAGCAGCTTAGCGGTTGGCGGGAAGGACTTC. The chain combines TRBV7-2 with TRBJ2-7, with D perhaps matching TRBD2 (6 bases). The CDR3 consists of 12 residues. Germline lookup yields CDR1 SGHTA and CDR2 FQGNSA.

This sequence joins TRBV7-2 and TRBJ1-5, with a weak D call TRBD1 (5 bases). Germline CDR1 and CDR2: SGHTA and FQGNSA. The CDR3 runs to 14 residues. Trimming shortened V by 5 bases and J by 9 bases, and 17 bases separated the two germline ends. The CDR3 DNA reads as TGTGCCAGCAGCCCAGACAGTATAATTCCGCCCCAGCATTTT. Its protein product is CASSPDSIIPPQHF. The full variable domain, completed using reference TRBV7-2 and TRBJ1-5, is GAGVSQSPSNKVTEKGKDVELRCDPISGHTALYWYRQSLGQGLEFLIYFQGNSAPDKSGLPSDRFSAERTGGSVSTLTIQRTQQEDSAVYLCASSPDSIIPPQHFGDGTRLSIL.

CDR3 sequence (DNA): TGTGCCAGCAGCTTCGGGGGGGTTACCTACGAGCAGTACTTC. It is translated as CASSFGGVTYEQYF. The rearrangement links TRBV7-2 to TRBJ2-7; TRBD2 matches at 8 bases. Germline CDR1 and CDR2: SGHTA and FQGNSA. The CDR3 runs to 14 residues. After removal of 3 bases from V and 2 bases from J, the junction contained 3 bases not matched to a gene. Full variable domain (outside the CDR3, taken from reference TRBV7-2 and TRBJ2-7): GAGVSQSPSNKVTEKGKDVELRCDPISGHTALYWYRQSLGQGLEFLIYFQGNSAPDKSGLPSDRFSAERTGGSVSTLTIQRTQQEDSAVYLCASSFGGVTYEQYFGPGTRLTVT.

The genes are TRBV7-9 and TRBJ2-7; perhaps TRBD1 as D (5 bases). Per the germline V gene, CDR1 is SEHNR and CDR2 is FQNEAQ (reference sequence). The CDR3 consists of 16 residues. V lost 0 bases and J lost 2, with 14 bases in between. The DNA of the CDR3 is TGTGCCAGCAGCTTAGCTTTTTTGGACAAAACCTACGAGCAGTACTTC. It yields the protein CASSLAFLDKTYEQYF.

V is TRBV6-1 and J is TRBJ2-3, with 8 bases matching TRBD2. Germline V CDR1 and CDR2: MNHNS, SASEGT. Losses at the gene ends were 5 bases for V and 5 bases for J; bases not matched to a gene: 6. The CDR3 contains 14 residues. CDR3 DNA sequence: TGTGCCAGCAGTTGGACTAGCAGTGGAGATACGCAGTATTTT. It translates to CASSWTSSGDTQYF.

The rearrangement joins TRBV2 to TRBJ2-1; 11 bases fit TRBD1. This CDR3 spans 16 amino acids. The ends lost 2 bases at V and 9 bases at J; junction bases unmatched: 9. The V gene's germline CDR1 is SNHLY and CDR2 FYNNEI. The CDR3 sequence is CASSEMTWTGGGEQFF. The CDR3 nucleotides read TGTGCCAGCAGTGAAATGACCTGGACAGGGGGCGGTGAGCAGTTCTTC. The whole variable domain, remainder taken from reference TRBV2 and TRBJ2-1, is EPEVTQTPSHQVTQMGQEVILRCVPISNHLYFYWYRQILGQKVEFLVSFYNNEISEKSEIFDDQFSVERPDGSNFTLKIRSTKLEDSAMYFCASSEMTWTGGGEQFFGPGTRLTVL.

The chain is built from TRBV5-1 and TRBJ2-3, with 11 bases aligning to TRBD2. J was trimmed by 5 bases and V by 4 bases; bases with no gene match: 3. CDR3 length: 14 amino acids. Germline CDR1 is SGHRS and CDR2 is YFSETQ. The CDR3 nucleotides read TGCGCCAGCAGCACCGGGACTAGCGGAGATACGCAGTATTTT. It encodes CASSTGTSGDTQYF.

This clone came up a few times. The gene calls are TRBV6-7 and TRBJ1-6; D unclear. TRBV6-7 is annotated as an ORF whose role is uncertain. V dropped 0 bases and J dropped 0 bases, with 18 bases sitting between them. This CDR3 region has 20 residues. The CDR3 DNA follows: TGTGCCAGCAGTTACTCGTGGTTGAGGGAGTATAGCTCCTATAATTCACCCCTCCACTTT. Translated: CASSYSWLREYSSYNSPLHF.

This clone showed up just a few times. The V gene is TRBV6-6, the J gene TRBJ1-4; TRBD1 matches 7 bases. V lost 3 bases to trimming and J lost 8 bases; unmatched junction nucleotides: 6. Germline-derived CDR1 and CDR2 are MNHNY and SVGAGI (reference sequence). The CDR3 consists of 14 residues. CDR3 loop: CASSYGDSREKLFF. The CDR3 nucleotides read TGTGCCAGCAGTTATGGGGACAGTCGAGAAAAACTGTTTTTT.

The chain links TRBV6-5 to TRBJ2-3; D is undetermined. CDR1 and CDR2 (germline): MNHEY, SVGAGI. V lost 7 bases to trimming and J lost 0 bases, with 11 bases between them. The CDR3 length is 14 residues. CDR3 sequence reads: CASTPIVSTDTQYF. In DNA, the CDR3 is TGTGCCAGCACCCCTATAGTGAGCACAGATACGCAGTATTTT.

This clone has a single count. The chain carries TRBV6-5 and TRBJ1-2; the D is unclear. CDR3 size: 16 residues. Trimming removed 1 base from V and 8 bases from J, with 20 bases in between. Germline-derived CDR1 and CDR2 are MNHEY and SVGAGI. CDR3 in DNA: TGTGCCAGCAGTTACTTCGGGGATGGAGGGTTTGAGGGCTACACCTTC. It is translated as CASSYFGDGGFEGYTF.

In this sample, this clone turned up a few times. This sequence joins TRBV20-1 and TRBJ2-1, with 7 bases matching TRBD1. The CDR3 is 13 residues long. The J segment lost 6 bases and the V segment lost 4 bases, leaving 6 bases of the junction unmatched. Germline V gene data show CDR1 as DFQATT and CDR2 as SNEGSKA (reference sequence). DNA for the CDR3: TGCAGTGCTAATGACAGGGTTTCCAATGAGCAGTTCTTC. Its protein is CSANDRVSNEQFF.

This clone was seen a single time. The rearrangement uses TRBV18 and TRBJ1-2, with a possible D match to TRBD1 (5 bases). Germline values: CDR1 KGHSH, CDR2 LQKENI. The CDR3 loop spans 16 amino acids. Trimming removed 7 bases at V and 4 bases at J, with 22 bases between. The CDR3 loop is CASFQQGRFLGYGYTF. As DNA, the CDR3 is TGTGCCAGCTTTCAGCAGGGAAGGTTTCTAGGCTATGGCTACACCTTC.

The chain combines TRBV27 with TRBJ2-2; 10 positions match TRBD2. Looked up from germline, CDR1 is MNHEY and CDR2 is SMNVEV (reference sequence). The V and J ends lost 7 bases and 4 bases, in that order; junction bases with no gene match: 9. The CDR3 runs 16 residues. The CDR3 loop is CASIKGLADFTGELFF. For the CDR3, the DNA is TGTGCCAGCATCAAAGGACTAGCGGATTTCACCGGGGAGCTGTTTTTT.

J is TRBJ1-3 and V is TRBV10-3, with no clear D. V lost 3 bases and J lost 0, with 9 bases in between. Germline V CDR1 and CDR2: ENHRY, SYGVKD. The CDR3 covers 15 residues. CDR3 in DNA: TGTGCCATCAGTGATGACACGCTCTCTGGAAACACCATATATTTT. Protein product: CAISDDTLSGNTIYF.

The chain joins TRBV7-8 to TRBJ1-1; D may be TRBD1 (5 bases). This CDR3 region has 15 residues. CDR1 is SGHVS and CDR2 is FQNEAQ in the germline V gene. Trimming stripped 4 bases from V and 4 bases from J, with 16 bases between. The CDR3 DNA is TGTGCCAGCAGCTACTGGGGGACTTTATCCACTGAAGCTTTCTTT. Its translation is CASSYWGTLSTEAFF.

Concerning this clone: Other DNA sequences in the sample encode the same CDR3. The rearrangement links TRBV5-5 to TRBJ2-7; 13 bases are a match to TRBD2. The CDR3 has 17 amino acids. J gave up 1 base and V 0 bases, and 4 bases lay outside the gene matches. CDR1 SGHKS and CDR2 YYEKEE come from the germline V gene (reference sequence). The CDR3: CASSLGLAGGTSYEQYF. The CDR3 DNA is TGTGCCAGCAGCTTGGGACTAGCGGGAGGCACTTCCTACGAGCAGTACTTC.

In nucleotides, the CDR3 is TGCGCCAGCAGTCAATCTCCAGGGCGCTCCTACGAGCAGTACTTC. As protein: CASSQSPGRSYEQYF. The chain carries TRBV23-1 and TRBJ2-7; TRBD1 is a possible D gene (5 bases). TRBV23-1 is given ORF status, its function remaining uncertain. The CDR3 sequence is 15 residues long. The V and J ends lost 0 bases and 0 bases respectively, with 9 bases between them.

The V call is TRBV24-1, the J call TRBJ2-1; a possible D gene is TRBD1 (6 bases). In germline, CDR1 is KGHDR, CDR2 SFDVKD. The CDR3 has 13 amino acids. V lost 7 bases and J 6 bases, leaving 12 bases between the germline ends. In nucleotides, the CDR3 is TGTGCCACCAGCCGGACAGAGAGCAATGAGCAGTTCTTC. Protein: CATSRTESNEQFF.

CDR3 DNA: TGTGCCAGCAGTTGGGAAACAGGCGGCTACACCTTC. Protein: CASSWETGGYTF. The chain uses TRBV28 and TRBJ1-2; D might be TRBD1 (5 bases). The CDR3 covers 12 residues. Trimming removed 4 bases from V and 8 bases from J, with 11 bases in between. Germline lookup yields CDR1 MDHEN and CDR2 SYDVKM.